The sequence of this TCR beta chain was determined in a study of blood T cells in healthy people across ages. Study results and limitations: Higher naive T cell percentage went strongly together with higher TCR beta diversity.

A second PCR, run for 7 to 11 cycles, used a sample-barcoded 5' primer plus a J-beta primer mix. Unique molecular identifiers of 12 random nucleotides labeled each cDNA. Each CDR3 protein is one row after TCRdb ran MiXCR on the 5' RACE reads. This table has hundreds of thousands of distinct CDR3 sequences, around 38% appearing once. Concerning this clonotype: The antigen is unknown. One end of the junction varies from germline; a read error may be responsible.

The CDR3 consists of 12 residues. The germline V gene has CDR1 SGHDT and CDR2 YYEEEE. Donor samples were obtained from healthy Caucasian individuals from Russia, aged about 6 to 90. Each sample gave at least 6 million isolated PBMCs. Sequences were obtained from blood. The rearrangement uses TRBV5-6 and TRBJ2-7; no reliable D call. The sequence was obtained from a man older than 75 in good health. The CDR3 loop is CASILQAYEQYF. CDR3 sequence (DNA): TGTGCCAGCATCTTGCAGGCCTACGAGCAGTACTTC. The variable domain in full, completed from reference TRBV5-6 and TRBJ2-7, reads DAGVTQSPTHLIKTRGQQVTLRCSPKSGHDTVSWYQQALGQGPQFIFQYYEEEERQRGNFPDRFSGHQFPNYSSELNVNALLLGDSALYLCASILQAYEQYFGPGTRLTVT.